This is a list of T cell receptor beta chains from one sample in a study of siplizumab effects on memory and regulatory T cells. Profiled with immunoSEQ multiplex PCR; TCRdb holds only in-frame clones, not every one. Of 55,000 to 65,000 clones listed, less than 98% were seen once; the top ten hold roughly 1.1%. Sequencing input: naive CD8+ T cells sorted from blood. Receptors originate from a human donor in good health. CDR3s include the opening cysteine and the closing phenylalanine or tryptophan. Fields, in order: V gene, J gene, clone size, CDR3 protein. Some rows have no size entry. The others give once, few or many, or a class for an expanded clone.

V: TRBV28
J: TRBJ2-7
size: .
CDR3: CASSFFAYEQYF

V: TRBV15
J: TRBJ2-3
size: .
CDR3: CATSRVDTPSTDTQYF

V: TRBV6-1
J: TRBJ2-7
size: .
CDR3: CASTNEGLSYEQYF

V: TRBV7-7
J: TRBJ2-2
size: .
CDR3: CASTANTGELFF

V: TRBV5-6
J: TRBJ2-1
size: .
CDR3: CASSLRSHEQFF

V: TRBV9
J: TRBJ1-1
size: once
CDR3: CASSNWGGTEAFF

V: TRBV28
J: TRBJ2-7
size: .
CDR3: CASSRGAVYEQYF

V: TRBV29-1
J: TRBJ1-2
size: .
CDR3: CSVVGQESYGYTF

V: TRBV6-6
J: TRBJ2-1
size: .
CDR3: CASSTGNEQFF

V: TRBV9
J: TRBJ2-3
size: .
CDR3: CASSPRERSTDTQYF

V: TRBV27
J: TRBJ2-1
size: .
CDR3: CVSSLLSLAGAGNEQFF